The rows below give T cell receptor beta chains drawn from one sample of a study of blood T cell repertoires in COVID-19. The data were produced by immunoSEQ multiplex PCR, yet TCRdb's version contains in-frame clones alone and is incomplete. The sample shows about 300,000 clones, around 88% of them seen only once. The sample comprised peripheral blood. The receptors were gathered from a woman between 45 and 60 years old with acute or convalescent COVID-19. Each CDR3 is given with its conserved first and last residue. D genes are given only for firm matches. The size of a clone is reported for some rows only, either as once, few or many, or as a class for expanded clones.

CAWSVIGRHEAFF	TGTGCCTGGAGTGTAATCGGCAGGCATGAAGCTTTCTTT	NA	NA	TRBV30	TRBJ1-1
CASCETTTTPYYGYTF	TGTGCCAGCTGTGAGACGACCACGACTCCATACTATGGCTACACCTTC	NA	NA	TRBV6-1	TRBJ1-2
CATSDPRQGSYTF	TGTGCCACCAGTGATCCTAGACAGGGGAGCTACACCTTC	TRBD1	once	TRBV24-1	TRBJ1-2
CASSLAVNSYNEQFF	TGTGCCAGCAGCTTAGCTGTTAACTCCTACAATGAGCAGTTCTTC	NA	NA	TRBV7-2	TRBJ2-1
CASSQDWASYNEQFF	TGTGCCAGCAGCCAAGACTGGGCCTCGTACAATGAGCAGTTCTTC	NA	NA	TRBV3-1/TRBV3-2	TRBJ2-1
CASHGGGDTQYF	TGTGCCAGCCACGGGGGGGGAGATACGCAGTATTTT	TRBD2	once	TRBV19	TRBJ2-3
CASSYRGSYNEQFF	TGTGCCAGCAGCTACAGGGGATCCTACAATGAGCAGTTCTTC	TRBD1	once	TRBV11-1	TRBJ2-1
CASSQDYQISRTGSNTEAFF	TGCGCCAGCAGCCAAGATTATCAAATTTCCCGGACAGGGTCGAACACTGAAGCTTTCTTT	TRBD1	once	TRBV4-3	TRBJ1-1
CASSPQQEYDTQYF	TGTGCCAGCTCACCTCAACAGGAGTATGATACGCAGTATTTT	NA	NA	TRBV18	TRBJ2-3
CASSLGTGSIQYF	TGTGCCAGCAGCTTAGGGACAGGGTCAATTCAGTACTTC	TRBD1	NA	TRBV11-2	TRBJ2-4
CASSDSDSSGANVLTF	TGTGCCAGCAGTGACTCGGACAGCTCTGGGGCCAACGTCCTGACTTTC	NA	few	TRBV6-4	TRBJ2-6
CASSLGAGQGVETQYF	TGTGCCAGCAGCTTGGGGGCGGGACAGGGGGTGGAGACCCAGTACTTC	TRBD1	NA	TRBV5-4	TRBJ2-5
CASSSGQGANTEAFF	TGTGCCAGCAGTTCGGGACAGGGGGCGAACACTGAAGCTTTCTTT	TRBD1	NA	TRBV6-5	TRBJ1-1
CASSSGTGDNQPQHF	TGTGCCAGCAGCTCCGGAACAGGGGACAATCAGCCCCAGCATTTT	TRBD1	NA	TRBV7-9	TRBJ1-5
CASSLGTGFPGSPLHF	TGTGCCAGCAGCTTGGGCACAGGGTTTCCTGGGTCACCCCTCCACTTT	NA	NA	TRBV5-6	TRBJ1-6
CASSEWDRVGNTIYF	TGTGCCAGCAGTGAGTGGGACAGGGTTGGAAACACCATATATTTT	TRBD1	NA	TRBV2	TRBJ1-3
CASSHPRGVGYGYTF	TGTGCCAGCAGCCACCCCAGGGGGGTTGGTTATGGCTACACCTTC	TRBD1	NA	TRBV3-1/TRBV3-2	TRBJ1-2
CASSMGTGTSREKLFF	TGTGCCAGCAGCATGGGGACAGGGACGAGTAGGGAAAAACTGTTTTTT	TRBD1	NA	TRBV5-6	TRBJ1-4
CASSTTGLTNYGYTF	TGTGCCAGTAGTACGACAGGCCTAACTAACTATGGCTACACCTTC	NA	NA	TRBV19	TRBJ1-2
CASSELRTDNSNQPQHF	TGTGCCAGCAGTGAGTTAAGGACAGACAATAGCAATCAGCCCCAGCATTTT	NA	once	TRBV2	TRBJ1-5
CSVVKGRDTEAFF	TGCAGCGTTGTTAAGGGGCGCGACACTGAAGCTTTCTTT	NA	few	TRBV29-1	TRBJ1-1
CASSKPGYGTTPTAEQFF	TGTGCCAGCAGCAAACCTGGATATGGGACTACCCCTACGGCTGAGCAGTTCTTC	NA	NA	TRBV21-1	TRBJ2-1
CASSYSGGGGTEAFF	TGTGCCAGCAGTTACTCGGGAGGGGGAGGGACTGAAGCTTTCTTT	NA	once	TRBV6-6	TRBJ1-1
CASNRHSTDTQYF	TGTGCCAGCAACCGACACTCCACAGATACGCAGTATTTT	NA	NA	TRBV6-5	TRBJ2-3
CASSLAPTNTGELFF	TGCGCCAGCAGCTTAGCACCGACTAACACCGGGGAGCTGTTTTTT	NA	NA	TRBV5-1	TRBJ2-2
CATSDRVSDTQYF	TGTGCCACCAGTGACCGGGTTTCAGATACGCAGTATTTT	NA	once	TRBV24-1	TRBJ2-3
CASSRWTSGTDTQYF	TGTGCCAGCAGCAGGTGGACTAGCGGCACAGATACGCAGTATTTT	TRBD2	NA	TRBV7-2	TRBJ2-3
CASSPDGRNGYTF	TGTGCCAGCAGCCCGGACGGGAGAAATGGCTACACCTTC	NA	NA	TRBV4-2	TRBJ1-2
CASSRPGQNTEAFF	TGTGCCAGCAGTCGACCCGGACAGAACACTGAAGCTTTCTTT	NA	NA	TRBV3-1/TRBV3-2	TRBJ1-1
CASQRTEKLETQYF	TGCGCCAGCCAACGGACAGAAAAGTTGGAGACCCAGTACTTC	NA	NA	TRBV5-1	TRBJ2-5
CASSSGLAGVLEQFF	TGCGCCAGCAGCTCAGGACTAGCGGGAGTACTTGAGCAGTTCTTC	TRBD2	NA	TRBV4-3	TRBJ2-1
CATSRETEQKDEKLFF	TGTGCCACCAGCAGGGAAACGGAACAGAAGGATGAAAAACTGTTTTTT	NA	NA	TRBV15	TRBJ1-4
CASRSPGEQFF	TGTGCCAGCCGATCCCCCGGGGAGCAGTTCTTC	NA	NA	TRBV27	TRBJ2-1
CASSHNRAANEKLFF	TGTGCCAGCAGTCACAACAGGGCTGCAAATGAAAAACTGTTTTTT	NA	NA	TRBV27	TRBJ1-4
CASSFVGTSGNTGELFF	TGTGCCAGCAGCTTTGTAGGGACTAGCGGGAACACCGGGGAGCTGTTTTTT	TRBD2	NA	TRBV7-3	TRBJ2-2
CASSPGLAGGGETQYF	TGCGCCAGCAGCCCGGGACTAGCGGGGGGTGGAGAGACCCAGTACTTC	TRBD2	NA	TRBV5-1	TRBJ2-5
CALPHRTHTDTQYF	TGTGCCCTCCCACACCGTACACACACAGATACGCAGTATTTT	NA	NA	TRBV21-1	TRBJ2-3
CASSLQGGENTEAFF	TGTGCCAGCAGTTTGCAGGGAGGGGAGAACACTGAAGCTTTCTTT	NA	NA	TRBV7-9	TRBJ1-1
CASRAESNQPQHF	TGTGCCAGTAGGGCGGAGAGCAATCAGCCCCAGCATTTT	NA	NA	TRBV19	TRBJ1-5
CASTPTGTGFNYGYTF	TGTGCCAGCACCCCGACCGGGACAGGTTTTAACTATGGCTACACCTTC	TRBD1	NA	TRBV28	TRBJ1-2
CASSPPGLAGAGEQFF	TGTGCCAGTAGCCCCCCTGGACTAGCGGGAGCGGGTGAGCAGTTCTTC	TRBD2	NA	TRBV19	TRBJ2-1
CASSLWAGDSPLHF	TGTGCCAGCAGCCTCTGGGCAGGGGACTCACCCCTCCACTTT	NA	NA	TRBV6-5	TRBJ1-6
CASSYSRQGADTQYF	TGTGCCAGCAGTTACTCTAGGCAGGGGGCAGATACGCAGTATTTT	TRBD1	NA	TRBV6-6	TRBJ2-3
CASSRGGSSYNEQFF	TGTGCCAGCTCTAGGGGGGGGAGCTCCTACAATGAGCAGTTCTTC	NA	NA	TRBV6-5	TRBJ2-1
CASSQGLPIYNEQFF	TGCGCCAGCAGCCAGGGACTGCCGATCTACAATGAGCAGTTCTTC	NA	NA	TRBV4-3	TRBJ2-1
CASSIGSAGGRVNTEAFF	TGTGCCAGTAGTATTGGTTCGGCAGGGGGTCGGGTGAACACTGAAGCTTTCTTT	TRBD1	NA	TRBV19	TRBJ1-1
CASSGRGRETNEKLFF	TGTGCCAGTAGTGGACGGGGTCGGGAGACTAATGAAAAACTGTTTTTT	NA	NA	TRBV19	TRBJ1-4
CASSYYNGGSYEQYF	TGTGCCAGCAGTTATTACAATGGGGGGTCCTACGAGCAGTACTTC	NA	once	TRBV6-5	TRBJ2-7
CAISESGTSGGVINEQFF	TGTGCCATCAGTGAATCCGGGACTAGCGGGGGGGTGATAAATGAGCAGTTCTTC	TRBD2	NA	TRBV10-3	TRBJ2-1
CASRSAQGAGGELFF	TGCGCCAGCAGGTCCGCACAGGGAGCCGGCGGGGAGCTGTTTTTT	NA	NA	TRBV5-1	TRBJ2-2
CANGWDSNQPQHF	TGTGCCAACGGTTGGGACAGTAATCAGCCCCAGCATTTT	TRBD1	NA	TRBV10-3	TRBJ1-5
CASSRNVGLQGEGGYTF	TGCGCCAGCAGCCGAAACGTCGGATTACAGGGAGAAGGTGGCTACACCTTC	NA	NA	TRBV5-1	TRBJ1-2
CASGLGQGARAFF	TGTGCTAGTGGTTTGGGACAGGGGGCAAGGGCTTTCTTT	TRBD1	NA	TRBV12-5	TRBJ1-1
CASGERHTEAFF	TGTGCCAGTGGGGAGCGTCACACTGAAGCTTTCTTT	NA	NA	TRBV12-3/TRBV12-4	TRBJ1-1
CATEERGGGQETQYF	TGTGCCACAGAAGAGCGGGGGGGTGGGCAAGAGACCCAGTACTTC	TRBD2	NA	TRBV7-2	TRBJ2-5
CASSLSRQGLNEQFF	TGTGCCAGCAGTTTATCGCGGCAGGGCCTGAATGAGCAGTTCTTC	NA	NA	TRBV27	TRBJ2-1
CASSIGTGGRTDTQYF	TGTGCCAGTAGTATTGGGACAGGGGGTAGGACAGATACGCAGTATTTT	TRBD1	NA	TRBV19	TRBJ2-3
CASSSSGQGNYGYTF	TGTGCCAGCAGTTCCTCGGGACAGGGGAACTATGGCTACACCTTC	TRBD1	NA	TRBV6-6	TRBJ1-2
CASSLDRGETQYF	TGCGCCAGCAGCCTTGACAGGGGAGAGACCCAGTACTTC	TRBD1	NA	TRBV5-1	TRBJ2-5